This is a list of T cell receptor beta chains from one sample in a study of shared clonotypes between healthy human individuals. TCRdb's table, derived via immunoSEQ multiplex PCR, lists solely in-frame clones and lacks some. The sample holds around 340,000 clones, less than 75% seen once. Sequencing used memory CD4+ T cells sorted from blood. The receptors were sampled from a man in his thirties or forties in good health. The CDR3 runs from the conserved cysteine through the conserved F or W. Each record gives: D gene, J gene, CDR3 length, V gene, clone size, CDR3 DNA, CDR3 protein. A D gene is named only where the DNA matches it firmly. Clone size is shown for a subset of rows, as once, few, many or a class of expanded clone.

d_gene: .; j_gene: TRBJ2-1; len: 14; v_gene: TRBV28; abundance: few; CDR3nt: TGTGCCAGCATCCCGGACGGCAGATCAAATGAGCAGTTCTTC; CDR3aa: CASIPDGRSNEQFF
d_gene: TRBD1; j_gene: TRBJ1-1; len: 14; v_gene: TRBV5-1; abundance: .; CDR3nt: TGCGCCAGCAGCATGGGACAGTCCAACACTGAAGCTTTCTTT; CDR3aa: CASSMGQSNTEAFF
d_gene: .; j_gene: TRBJ1-2; len: 16; v_gene: TRBV7-2; abundance: .; CDR3nt: TGTGCCAGCAGCTCAGAGAGATTCAGGAAGGGCGATGGCTACACCTTC; CDR3aa: CASSSERFRKGDGYTF
d_gene: .; j_gene: TRBJ1-4; len: 14; v_gene: TRBV28; abundance: once; CDR3nt: TGTGCCAGCGTAGCGGGGGGCGCGAAGGAAAAACTGTTTTTT; CDR3aa: CASVAGGAKEKLFF
d_gene: .; j_gene: TRBJ2-3; len: 16; v_gene: TRBV7-6; abundance: .; CDR3nt: TGTGCCAGCAGCTTGGGGCCTTTAGGGAGCACAGATACGCAGTATTTT; CDR3aa: CASSLGPLGSTDTQYF
d_gene: .; j_gene: TRBJ2-2; len: 17; v_gene: TRBV27; abundance: .; CDR3nt: TGTGCCAGCAGTTTAAAGTATGCGGGACGCGTCACCGGGGAGCTGTTTTTT; CDR3aa: CASSLKYAGRVTGELFF
d_gene: TRBD2; j_gene: TRBJ2-5; len: 17; v_gene: TRBV18; abundance: .; CDR3nt: TGTGCCAGCTCACCACCTAGTTCTAGCGGGAGTTGGAAGACCCAGTACTTC; CDR3aa: CASSPPSSSGSWKTQYF
d_gene: TRBD2; j_gene: TRBJ2-1; len: 16; v_gene: TRBV5-1; abundance: .; CDR3nt: TGCGCCAGCAGCCTAATATCCCTAGCGGGAGTTCGAGAGCAGTTCTTC; CDR3aa: CASSLISLAGVREQFF
d_gene: .; j_gene: TRBJ2-6; len: 14; v_gene: TRBV18; abundance: .; CDR3nt: TGTGCCAGCTCACCAGGCTCTGGGGCCAACGTCCTGACTTTC; CDR3aa: CASSPGSGANVLTF
d_gene: .; j_gene: TRBJ1-5; len: 15; v_gene: TRBV5-1; abundance: .; CDR3nt: TGCGCCAGCAGGCCGGACTCTAACGATGATCAGCCCCAGCATTTT; CDR3aa: CASRPDSNDDQPQHF
d_gene: .; j_gene: TRBJ1-5; len: 14; v_gene: TRBV15; abundance: .; CDR3nt: TGTGCCACCAGCAGAGGGATCCCTGGGCAGCCCCAGCATTTT; CDR3aa: CATSRGIPGQPQHF
d_gene: .; j_gene: TRBJ2-7; len: 14; v_gene: TRBV5-1; abundance: .; CDR3nt: TGCGCCAGCAGCTTGGGAGGGGATTCGGGCGAGCAGTACTTC; CDR3aa: CASSLGGDSGEQYF
d_gene: .; j_gene: TRBJ2-5; len: 14; v_gene: TRBV2; abundance: .; CDR3nt: TGTGCCAGCAGAGCAAACAGGGATGGGGAGACCCAGTACTTC; CDR3aa: CASRANRDGETQYF
d_gene: TRBD2; j_gene: TRBJ2-7; len: 15; v_gene: TRBV2; abundance: .; CDR3nt: TGTGCCAGCAGTGTACTGGCGGGAGGTAGGGACGAGCAGTACTTC; CDR3aa: CASSVLAGGRDEQYF
d_gene: .; j_gene: TRBJ1-1; len: 13; v_gene: TRBV28; abundance: .; CDR3nt: TGTGCCAGCCGGGGAGGGGGTTGGACTGAAGCTTTCTTT; CDR3aa: CASRGGGWTEAFF
d_gene: TRBD1; j_gene: TRBJ2-5; len: 14; v_gene: TRBV28; abundance: few; CDR3nt: TGTGCCAGCAGACCACAGGGGCTTCAAGAGACCCAGTACTTC; CDR3aa: CASRPQGLQETQYF
d_gene: .; j_gene: TRBJ2-3; len: 12; v_gene: TRBV10-3; abundance: once; CDR3nt: TGTGCCATCAGTGAGCGGGAAGATACGCAGTATTTT; CDR3aa: CAISEREDTQYF
d_gene: TRBD2; j_gene: TRBJ2-3; len: 17; v_gene: TRBV7-8; abundance: .; CDR3nt: TGTGCCAGCAGCTTAGCGGAGCTAGCGGGAGGTACAGATACGCAGTATTTT; CDR3aa: CASSLAELAGGTDTQYF
d_gene: .; j_gene: TRBJ2-3; len: 16; v_gene: TRBV7-2; abundance: .; CDR3nt: TGTGCCAGCAGCTCCTTGGACACTAGCTACACAGATACGCAGTATTTT; CDR3aa: CASSSLDTSYTDTQYF
d_gene: .; j_gene: TRBJ2-5; len: 13; v_gene: TRBV11-2; abundance: .; CDR3nt: TGTGCCAGCGAAGTAAGGGGGGGGGAGACCCAGTACTTC; CDR3aa: CASEVRGGETQYF
d_gene: TRBD2; j_gene: TRBJ2-7; len: 14; v_gene: TRBV5-1; abundance: .; CDR3nt: TGCGCCAGCAGCTTAGGGACTAGCGGCTACGAGCAGTACTTC; CDR3aa: CASSLGTSGYEQYF
d_gene: .; j_gene: TRBJ1-5; len: 13; v_gene: TRBV28; abundance: once; CDR3nt: TGTGCCACCCAGACTCGGAGCAATCAGCCCCAGCATTTT; CDR3aa: CATQTRSNQPQHF
d_gene: TRBD2; j_gene: TRBJ2-3; len: 15; v_gene: TRBV28; abundance: .; CDR3nt: TGTGCCAGCAGTTCGGTCGGGACTAGTTCGGATACGCAGTATTTT; CDR3aa: CASSSVGTSSDTQYF
d_gene: .; j_gene: TRBJ2-6; len: 16; v_gene: TRBV7-2; abundance: few; CDR3nt: TGTGCCAGCAGCTTACGACAGCACTCTGGGGCCAACGTCCTGACTTTC; CDR3aa: CASSLRQHSGANVLTF
d_gene: .; j_gene: TRBJ2-2; len: 14; v_gene: TRBV19; abundance: .; CDR3nt: TGTGCCACCCAGGGGTATAACGAGGGCGGGGAGCTGTTTTTT; CDR3aa: CATQGYNEGGELFF
d_gene: .; j_gene: TRBJ2-5; len: 15; v_gene: TRBV9; abundance: .; CDR3nt: TGTGCCAGCAGCGTTTCATCCCTTTTCCAAGAGACCCAGTACTTC; CDR3aa: CASSVSSLFQETQYF
d_gene: .; j_gene: TRBJ2-1; len: 13; v_gene: TRBV11-3; abundance: .; CDR3nt: TGTGCCAGCAGCTTAATGTCGAATAATGAGCAGTTCTTC; CDR3aa: CASSLMSNNEQFF
d_gene: .; j_gene: TRBJ1-1; len: 12; v_gene: TRBV10-2; abundance: few; CDR3nt: TGCGCCAGCAGTGAGTACCGAGGTGAAGCTTTCTTT; CDR3aa: CASSEYRGEAFF
d_gene: .; j_gene: TRBJ2-2; len: 13; v_gene: TRBV30; abundance: few; CDR3nt: TGTGCCTGGAGTGGTGAGATAGCCGGGGAGCTGTTTTTT; CDR3aa: CAWSGEIAGELFF
d_gene: TRBD2; j_gene: TRBJ2-7; len: 18; v_gene: TRBV28; abundance: .; CDR3nt: TGTGCCAGCAGTTTCGTCGGACTAGCGGGAGTTAATGGATACGAGCAGTACTTC; CDR3aa: CASSFVGLAGVNGYEQYF
d_gene: .; j_gene: TRBJ2-7; len: 16; v_gene: TRBV27; abundance: .; CDR3nt: TGTGCCAGCAGTAAAGGGGGTGGTGGGACCCCCCTTGAGCAGTACTTC; CDR3aa: CASSKGGGGTPLEQYF
d_gene: .; j_gene: TRBJ2-7; len: 13; v_gene: TRBV7-7; abundance: .; CDR3nt: TGTGCCAGCAGCTCGGCGGACGATCGCGAGCAGTACTTC; CDR3aa: CASSSADDREQYF
d_gene: .; j_gene: TRBJ1-5; len: 13; v_gene: TRBV18; abundance: .; CDR3nt: TGTGCCAGCTCACCGGACGAACTTCAGCCCCAGCATTTT; CDR3aa: CASSPDELQPQHF
d_gene: .; j_gene: TRBJ1-1; len: 15; v_gene: TRBV29-1; abundance: few; CDR3nt: TGCAGCGTGTCCCCACACGGGGGGGCTCGCACTGAAGCTTTCTTT; CDR3aa: CSVSPHGGARTEAFF
d_gene: TRBD2; j_gene: TRBJ2-2; len: 16; v_gene: TRBV6-6; abundance: .; CDR3nt: TGTGCCAGCACGCTAGCGGGAGGAGCGAACACCGGGGAGCTGTTTTTT; CDR3aa: CASTLAGGANTGELFF
d_gene: TRBD2; j_gene: TRBJ2-7; len: 15; v_gene: TRBV5-4; abundance: once; CDR3nt: TGTGCCAGCAGCGATGGGGCGGGGGTTTACCACGAGCAGTACTTC; CDR3aa: CASSDGAGVYHEQYF
d_gene: .; j_gene: TRBJ1-2; len: 13; v_gene: TRBV5-5; abundance: .; CDR3nt: TGTGCCAGCAGCTGGGGGAACAGGGATGGCTACACCTTC; CDR3aa: CASSWGNRDGYTF
d_gene: TRBD2; j_gene: TRBJ2-1; len: 14; v_gene: TRBV18; abundance: .; CDR3nt: TGTGCCAGCTCCCCGGGACTAGAGATCAATGAGCAGTTCTTC; CDR3aa: CASSPGLEINEQFF
d_gene: TRBD1; j_gene: TRBJ2-3; len: 19; v_gene: TRBV4-1; abundance: .; CDR3nt: TGCGCCAGCAGCCAAGATCCTGGACAGGGGGTTTTGGGCACAGATACGCAGTATTTT; CDR3aa: CASSQDPGQGVLGTDTQYF
d_gene: .; j_gene: TRBJ1-2; len: 16; v_gene: TRBV19; abundance: .; CDR3nt: TGTGCCAGTAGTAACTCGTTCGGTCCTGGAGACTATGGCTACACCTTC; CDR3aa: CASSNSFGPGDYGYTF
d_gene: TRBD2; j_gene: TRBJ2-3; len: 14; v_gene: TRBV29-1; abundance: .; CDR3nt: TGCAGCGTTGCGTCCGAGCGGGAGACAGATACGCAGTATTTT; CDR3aa: CSVASERETDTQYF
d_gene: TRBD2; j_gene: TRBJ2-1; len: 15; v_gene: TRBV7-8; abundance: .; CDR3nt: TGTGCCAGCAGGGAGGGGACTAGCGATCACAATGAGCAGTTCTTC; CDR3aa: CASREGTSDHNEQFF
d_gene: .; j_gene: TRBJ1-1; len: 12; v_gene: TRBV5-5; abundance: once; CDR3nt: TGTGCCAGCAGTTTCCGGACGGATGAAGCTTTCTTT; CDR3aa: CASSFRTDEAFF
d_gene: TRBD1; j_gene: TRBJ1-3; len: 15; v_gene: TRBV6-5; abundance: .; CDR3nt: TGTGCCAGCGCGGAGACGACAGGGGCTGGAAACACCATATATTTT; CDR3aa: CASAETTGAGNTIYF
d_gene: .; j_gene: TRBJ2-3; len: 15; v_gene: TRBV6-4; abundance: .; CDR3nt: TGTGCCAGCAGCCCCCTGGCGGGTGGCACAGATACGCAGTATTTT; CDR3aa: CASSPLAGGTDTQYF
d_gene: TRBD2; j_gene: TRBJ2-3; len: 16; v_gene: TRBV7-3; abundance: .; CDR3nt: TGTGCCAGCAGCTTAGGACTAGCGTCTAGCACAGATACGCAGTATTTT; CDR3aa: CASSLGLASSTDTQYF
d_gene: TRBD1; j_gene: TRBJ2-7; len: 14; v_gene: TRBV7-2; abundance: once; CDR3nt: TGTGCCAGCAGCTTAGAGGGACAGCGCTACGAGCAGTACTTC; CDR3aa: CASSLEGQRYEQYF
d_gene: .; j_gene: TRBJ2-2; len: 15; v_gene: TRBV9; abundance: .; CDR3nt: TGTGCCAGCAGCGAGGGGACCAGATTTACCGGGGAGCTGTTTTTT; CDR3aa: CASSEGTRFTGELFF
d_gene: TRBD2; j_gene: TRBJ2-5; len: 14; v_gene: TRBV10-3; abundance: .; CDR3nt: TGTGCCATCAGTGCGTCTAGCGGGAAAGAGACCCAGTACTTC; CDR3aa: CAISASSGKETQYF
d_gene: .; j_gene: TRBJ2-7; len: 16; v_gene: TRBV4-3; abundance: .; CDR3nt: TGCGCCAGCAGCCAAGAAAGGGCGCAGGGGGGGTACGAGCAGTACTTC; CDR3aa: CASSQERAQGGYEQYF
d_gene: TRBD1; j_gene: TRBJ1-1; len: 16; v_gene: TRBV5-4; abundance: once; CDR3nt: TGTGCCAGCAGCTTGGCCGGGACAGGGACACACACTGAAGCTTTCTTT; CDR3aa: CASSLAGTGTHTEAFF
d_gene: .; j_gene: TRBJ2-1; len: 14; v_gene: TRBV29-1; abundance: few; CDR3nt: TGCAGCGTTGGTAGCCTACATCTATACAATGAGCAGTTCTTC; CDR3aa: CSVGSLHLYNEQFF
d_gene: .; j_gene: TRBJ1-4; len: 14; v_gene: TRBV18; abundance: .; CDR3nt: TGTGCCAGCTCACCCGGGGGTTCTAATGAAAAACTGTTTTTT; CDR3aa: CASSPGGSNEKLFF
d_gene: TRBD1; j_gene: TRBJ1-2; len: 14; v_gene: TRBV2; abundance: .; CDR3nt: TGTGCCAGCAGCCCACAGGGGGCGCCGGGTGGCTACACCTTC; CDR3aa: CASSPQGAPGGYTF
d_gene: .; j_gene: TRBJ2-7; len: 17; v_gene: TRBV18; abundance: few; CDR3nt: TGTGCCAGCTCACCAATCGATCCGAGAACCGGCTCCTACGAGCAGTACTTC; CDR3aa: CASSPIDPRTGSYEQYF
d_gene: .; j_gene: TRBJ1-5; len: 13; v_gene: TRBV29-1; abundance: .; CDR3nt: TGCAGCGTTGGACAGAATAGCAATCAGCCCCAGCATTTT; CDR3aa: CSVGQNSNQPQHF